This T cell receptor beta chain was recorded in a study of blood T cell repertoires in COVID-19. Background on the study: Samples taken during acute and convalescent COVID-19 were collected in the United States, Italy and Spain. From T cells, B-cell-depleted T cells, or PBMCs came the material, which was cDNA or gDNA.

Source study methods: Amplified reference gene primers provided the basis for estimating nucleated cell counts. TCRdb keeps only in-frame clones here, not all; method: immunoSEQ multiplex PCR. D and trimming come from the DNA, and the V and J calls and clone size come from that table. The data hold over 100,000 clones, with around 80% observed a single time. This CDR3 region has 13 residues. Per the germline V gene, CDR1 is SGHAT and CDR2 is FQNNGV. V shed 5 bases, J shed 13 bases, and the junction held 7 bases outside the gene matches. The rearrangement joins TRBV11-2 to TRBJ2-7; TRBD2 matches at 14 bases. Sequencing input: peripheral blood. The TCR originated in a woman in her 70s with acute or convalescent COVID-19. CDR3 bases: TGTGCCAGCAGCCCGGGACTAGCGGGAGTGTCATACTTC. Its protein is CASSPGLAGVSYF.